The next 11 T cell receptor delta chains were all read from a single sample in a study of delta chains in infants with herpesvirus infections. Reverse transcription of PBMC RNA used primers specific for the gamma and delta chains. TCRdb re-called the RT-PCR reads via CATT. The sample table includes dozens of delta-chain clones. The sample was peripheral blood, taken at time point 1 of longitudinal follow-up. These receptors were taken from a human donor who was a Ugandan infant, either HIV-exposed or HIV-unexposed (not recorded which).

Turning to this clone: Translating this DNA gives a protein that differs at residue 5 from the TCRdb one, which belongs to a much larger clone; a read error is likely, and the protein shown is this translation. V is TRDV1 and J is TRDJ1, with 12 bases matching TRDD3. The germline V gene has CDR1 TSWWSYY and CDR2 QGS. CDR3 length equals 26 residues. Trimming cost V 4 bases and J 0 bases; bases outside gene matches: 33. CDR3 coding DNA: TGTGCTCTTGGGGCCCCACCCTCCTTCCTTCGTCCACTGGTACTGGGGGATACACTCCACACCGATAAACTCATCTTT. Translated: CALGAPPSFLRPLVLGDTLHTDKLIF.

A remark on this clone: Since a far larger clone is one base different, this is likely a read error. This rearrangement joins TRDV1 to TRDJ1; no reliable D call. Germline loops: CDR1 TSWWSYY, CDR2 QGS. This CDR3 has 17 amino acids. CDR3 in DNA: TGTGCTCTTGGGGAACGGTCCCCTCCTCCGTACACCAATAAACTCATCTTT. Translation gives CALGERSPPPYTNKLIF.

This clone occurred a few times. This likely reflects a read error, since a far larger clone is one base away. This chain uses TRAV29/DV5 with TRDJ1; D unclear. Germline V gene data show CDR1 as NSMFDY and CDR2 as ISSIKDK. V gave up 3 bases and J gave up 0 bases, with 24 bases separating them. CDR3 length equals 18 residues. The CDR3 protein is CAATARPMLVYHTDKLIF. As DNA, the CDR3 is TGTGCAGCAACTGCACGCCCTATGCTGGTCTATCACACCGATAAACTCATCTTT.

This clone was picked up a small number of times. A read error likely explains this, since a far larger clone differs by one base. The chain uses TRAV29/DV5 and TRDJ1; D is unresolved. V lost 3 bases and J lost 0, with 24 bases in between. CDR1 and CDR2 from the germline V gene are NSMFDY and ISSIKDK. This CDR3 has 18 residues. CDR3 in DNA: TGTGCAGCAACTGCACGCCCTATGCTGACCTATCACACCGATAAACTCATCTTT. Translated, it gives CAATARPMLTYHTDKLIF. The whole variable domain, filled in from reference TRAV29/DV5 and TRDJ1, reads DQQVKQNSPSLSVQEGRISILNCDYTNSMFDYFLWYKKYPAEGPTFLISISSIKDKNEDGRFTVFLNKSAKHLSLHIVPSQPGDSAVYFCAATARPMLTYHTDKLIFGKGTRVTVEP.

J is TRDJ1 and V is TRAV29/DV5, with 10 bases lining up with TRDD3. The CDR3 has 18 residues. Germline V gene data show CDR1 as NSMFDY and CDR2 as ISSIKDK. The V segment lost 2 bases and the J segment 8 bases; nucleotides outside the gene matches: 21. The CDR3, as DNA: TGTGCAGCAAGAGTGACCTTCTCCTATACTGGGGGATTAGGCAAACTCATCTTT. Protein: CAARVTFSYTGGLGKLIF. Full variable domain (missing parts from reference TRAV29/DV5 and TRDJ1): DQQVKQNSPSLSVQEGRISILNCDYTNSMFDYFLWYKKYPAEGPTFLISISSIKDKNEDGRFTVFLNKSAKHLSLHIVPSQPGDSAVYFCAARVTFSYTGGLGKLIFGKGTRVTVEP.

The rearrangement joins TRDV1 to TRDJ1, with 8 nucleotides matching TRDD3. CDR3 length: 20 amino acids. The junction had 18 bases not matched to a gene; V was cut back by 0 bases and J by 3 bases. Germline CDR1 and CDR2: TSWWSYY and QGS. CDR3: CALGELGLPPSWGTPDKLIF. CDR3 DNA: TGTGCTCTTGGGGAACTTGGACTTCCTCCATCCTGGGGGACTCCCGATAAACTCATCTTT.

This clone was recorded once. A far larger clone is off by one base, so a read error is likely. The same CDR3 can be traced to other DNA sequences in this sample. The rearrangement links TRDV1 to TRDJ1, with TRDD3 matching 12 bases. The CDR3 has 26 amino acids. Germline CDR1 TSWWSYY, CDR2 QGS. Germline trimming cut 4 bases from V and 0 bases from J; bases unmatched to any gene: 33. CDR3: CALGVPPSFLRPLVLGDTLHTDKLIF. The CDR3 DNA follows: TGTGCTCTTGGGGTCCCACCTTCCTTCCTTCGTCCACTGGTACTGGGGGATACACTCCACACCGATAAACTCATCTTT.

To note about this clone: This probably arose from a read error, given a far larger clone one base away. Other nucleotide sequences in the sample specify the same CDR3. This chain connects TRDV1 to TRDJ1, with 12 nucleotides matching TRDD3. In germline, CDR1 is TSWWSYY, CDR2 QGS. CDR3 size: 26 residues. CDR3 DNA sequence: TGTGCTCTTGGGGTCCCACCCTCCTTCCTTCGTCCACTGGTACTGGGGGATACACTCCACACTGATAAACTCATCTTT. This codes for CALGVPPSFLRPLVLGDTLHTDKLIF.

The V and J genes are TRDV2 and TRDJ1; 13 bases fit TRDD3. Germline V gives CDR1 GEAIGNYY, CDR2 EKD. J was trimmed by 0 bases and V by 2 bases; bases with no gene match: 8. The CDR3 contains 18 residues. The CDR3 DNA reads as TGTGCCTGTGACAGCCTTACTGGGGGATACGCTTACACCGATAAACTCATCTTT. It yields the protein CACDSLTGGYAYTDKLIF.

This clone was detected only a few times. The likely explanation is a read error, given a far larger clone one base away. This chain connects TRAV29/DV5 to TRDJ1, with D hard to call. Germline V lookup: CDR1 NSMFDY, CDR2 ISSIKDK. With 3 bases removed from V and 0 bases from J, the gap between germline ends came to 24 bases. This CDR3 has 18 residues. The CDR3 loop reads CAATTRPMLAYHTDKLIF. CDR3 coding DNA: TGTGCAGCAACTACACGCCCTATGCTGGCCTATCACACCGATAAACTCATCTTT.

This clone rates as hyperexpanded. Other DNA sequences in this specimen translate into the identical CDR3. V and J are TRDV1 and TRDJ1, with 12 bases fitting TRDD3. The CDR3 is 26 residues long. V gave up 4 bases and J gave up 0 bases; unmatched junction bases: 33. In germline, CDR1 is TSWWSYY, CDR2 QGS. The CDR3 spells CALGVPPSFLRPLVLGDTLHTDKLIF. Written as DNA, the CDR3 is TGTGCTCTTGGGGTCCCACCCTCCTTCCTTCGTCCACTGGTACTGGGGGATACACTCCACACCGATAAACTCATCTTT.